A single sample gave rise to the 13 T cell receptor beta chains below, sequenced in a study of glioma-infiltrating T cells after dendritic cell vaccination. TCRdb's copy holds only in-frame clones and misses some; the assay was immunoSEQ multiplex PCR. The sample holds roughly 90,000 clones; 85% to 90% are singletons and the top ten take 15% to 18%. This sample comprised blood, obtained before dendritic cell vaccination. The receptors derive from a human donor with glioblastoma.

This chain connects TRBV2 to TRBJ1-2; 7 positions agree with TRBD1. Germline V gene sequence: CDR1 SNHLY, CDR2 FYNNEI. Trimming at V came to 3 bases and at J to 8 bases, leaving 12 bases not matched to a gene. The CDR3 extends over 15 amino acids. CDR3 bases: TGTGCCAGCAGTGAGGTTGGGACAGCCCAGGGGGGCTACACCTTC. Its protein is CASSEVGTAQGGYTF.

This chain joins TRBV30 and TRBJ2-1; no firm D call. This CDR3 region has 13 residues. Germline CDR1 reads GTSNPN; CDR2 reads SVGIG (reference sequence). The CDR3 reads CGVRLLFRNEQFF. In nucleotides, the CDR3 is TGTGGCGTGAGGCTTCTCTTCCGGAATGAGCAGTTCTTC.

The chain couples TRBV15 to TRBJ2-5, with D maybe TRBD1 (5 bases). This CDR3 is 16 amino acids long. Deletions cut 1 base from V and 5 bases from J, with 17 bases between. Germline loops: CDR1 LNHNV, CDR2 YYDKDF (reference sequence). This CDR3 reads CATSRVGVLGVETQYF. For the CDR3, the DNA is TGTGCCACCAGCAGAGTAGGAGTGTTAGGGGTTGAGACCCAGTACTTC. Full variable domain (rest looked up from reference TRBV15 and TRBJ2-5): DAMVIQNPRYQVTQFGKPVTLSCSQTLNHNVMYWYQQKSSQAPKLLFHYYDKDFNNEADTPDNFQSRRPNTSFCFLDIRSPGLGDTAMYLCATSRVGVLGVETQYFGPGTRLLVL.

In this sample, this clone turned up a few times. The DNA of the CDR3 is TGTGCCACCAGCAGAACCCTGGGGGACAGGGGGCGTCGCGCTGGAAACACCATATATTTT. It specifies CATSRTLGDRGRRAGNTIYF. The chain couples TRBV15 to TRBJ1-3; 12 bases match TRBD1. The CDR3 totals 20 residues. CDR1 and CDR2 from the germline V gene are LNHNV and YYDKDF (reference sequence). Germline trimming cut 2 bases from V and 2 bases from J; bases unmatched to any gene: 13.

The rearrangement links TRBV6-5 to TRBJ2-3, with 8 nucleotides matching TRBD1. V lost 5 bases to trimming and J lost 6 bases; unmatched junction nucleotides: 10. CDR3 length equals 15 residues. Germline lookup yields CDR1 MNHEY and CDR2 SVGAGI. CDR3: CASSGDGTGLDTQYF. In DNA, the CDR3 is TGTGCCAGCAGTGGCGACGGGACAGGCTTGGATACGCAGTATTTT.

The chain joins TRBV27 to TRBJ1-1; D is ambiguous. Trimming pared 0 bases from V and 3 bases from J, leaving 5 bases between. Germline V CDR1 and CDR2: MNHEY, SMNVEV (reference sequence). The CDR3 is 13 residues long. This CDR3 reads CASSLSVYTEAFF. DNA of the CDR3: TGTGCCAGCAGTTTATCCGTTTACACTGAAGCTTTCTTT.

The chain carries TRBV2 and TRBJ2-7; TRBD2 aligns across 8 bases. Trimming took 6 bases from V and 6 from J; bases not matched to a gene: 10. The CDR3 sequence is 14 residues long. The V gene's germline CDR1 is SNHLY and CDR2 FYNNEI. The CDR3 DNA reads as TGTGCCAGCAGGGGATTAGCGGGACGAAGCGAGCAGTACTTC. Its protein product is CASRGLAGRSEQYF.

The count of this clone is one. The rearrangement links TRBV19 to TRBJ1-2, with TRBD1 as a possible D gene (5 bases). The V gene's germline CDR1 is LNHDA and CDR2 SQIVND (reference sequence). Deletions cut 5 bases from V and 4 bases from J, with 14 bases between. The CDR3 is 14 residues long. CDR3 nucleotide sequence: TGTGCCAGTAGTCTTACGGGGGATTTCTATGGCTACACCTTC. Protein sequence: CASSLTGDFYGYTF.

This chain links TRBV7-8 with TRBJ1-2; 9 bases are shared with TRBD1. V dropped 5 bases and J dropped 8; count of bases not matched to a gene: 15. The CDR3 sequence is 16 residues long. The germline gives CDR1 SGHVS, CDR2 FQNEAQ. The CDR3 reads CASSHILGQGFGGYTF. In DNA form, the CDR3 reads TGTGCCAGCAGCCATATCCTGGGACAGGGTTTTGGAGGCTACACCTTC.

This chain joins TRBV7-9 and TRBJ2-4; weak D call: TRBD1 (6 bases). V lost 2 bases, J lost 0 bases, and 11 bases lay in between. Germline lookup yields CDR1 SEHNR and CDR2 FQNEAQ (reference sequence). This CDR3 comprises 16 residues. The CDR3 coding sequence is TGTGCCAGCAGCTTACGACAGGAACTAGCCAAAAACATTCAGTACTTC. Encoded protein: CASSLRQELAKNIQYF.

This clone has ten or more counts. The chain is built from TRBV19 and TRBJ1-4, with 10 bases matching TRBD1. After removal of 4 bases from V and 14 bases from J, the junction contained 7 bases not matched to a gene. This CDR3 comprises 13 residues. The germline gives CDR1 LNHDA, CDR2 SQIVND (reference sequence). Here the CDR3 reads CASSTTGGEYLFF. In DNA form, the CDR3 reads TGTGCCAGTAGTACGACAGGGGGCGAATATCTGTTTTTT.

The chain is built from TRBV27 and TRBJ2-5, with 8 nucleotides matching TRBD2. The germline gives CDR1 MNHEY, CDR2 SMNVEV (reference sequence). The CDR3 is 14 amino acids. Losses at the gene ends were 5 bases for V and 5 bases for J; bases not matched to a gene: 7. The CDR3 here is CASSNGGAVETQYF. In DNA, the CDR3 is TGTGCCAGCAGTAACGGGGGGGCCGTTGAGACCCAGTACTTC.

The V gene is TRBV29-1, the J gene TRBJ2-7; D perhaps matches TRBD2 (5 bases). Germline V gene lookup returns CDR1 SQVTM and CDR2 ANQGSEA. V dropped 4 bases and J dropped 0 bases, with 10 bases sitting between them. This CDR3 has 13 residues. The CDR3 loop reads CSVVGVSSYEQYF. The CDR3, as DNA: TGCAGCGTTGTCGGGGTAAGCTCCTACGAGCAGTACTTC.